This is a list of T cell receptor beta chains from one sample in a study of OX40 agonist ivuxolimab in advanced cancers. Clones were read by immunoSEQ multiplex PCR, and TCRdb kept only the in-frame ones, dropping some. The sample holds approximately 82,000 clones; about four fifths are singletons and the top ten take 25%. This material consisted of CD4+ or CD8+ T cells sorted from blood, taken in a trial of the OX40 agonist ivuxolimab. Source of these receptors: an adult with an advanced solid tumor such as melanoma, head and neck, liver or kidney cancer. CDR3s include the opening cysteine and the closing phenylalanine or tryptophan. Each record gives: clone size, J gene, V gene, D gene, CDR3 DNA, CDR3 protein. D genes are given only for firm matches. The size of a clone is reported for some rows only, either as once, few or many, or as a class for expanded clones.

size: NA
J: TRBJ1-4
V: TRBV6-1
D: TRBD1
DNA: TGTGCCAGCAAAGGGGGACAGGGTGAAAAACTGTTTTTT
CDR3: CASKGGQGEKLFF

size: NA
J: TRBJ2-7
V: TRBV5-5
D: NA
DNA: TGTGCCAGCAGCGGTATTACAGCGTCCTACGAGCAGTACTTC
CDR3: CASSGITASYEQYF

size: NA
J: TRBJ2-3
V: TRBV4-3
D: TRBD2
DNA: TGCGCCAGCAGTCTTACTAGCGGGGGGACCACAGATACGCAGTATTTT
CDR3: CASSLTSGGTTDTQYF

size: NA
J: TRBJ2-3
V: TRBV14
D: TRBD1
DNA: TGTGCCAGCAGCCAAGAAAGGACAGGGCGGGGAGATACGCAGTATTTT
CDR3: CASSQERTGRGDTQYF

size: few
J: TRBJ2-1
V: TRBV10-3
D: NA
DNA: TGTGCCATCAGTGGGGCCATGGCGGGAAGCAATGAGCAGTTCTTC
CDR3: CAISGAMAGSNEQFF

size: NA
J: TRBJ1-6
V: TRBV5-1
D: TRBD1
DNA: TGCGCCAGCAGCTCCCGACAGGGCTCGGGTTCACCCCTCCACTTT
CDR3: CASSSRQGSGSPLHF

size: NA
J: TRBJ1-1
V: TRBV10-3
D: TRBD1
DNA: TGTGCCATCAGGGACAGGGCGGACACTGAAGCTTTCTTT
CDR3: CAIRDRADTEAFF

size: NA
J: TRBJ1-2
V: TRBV4-1
D: NA
DNA: TGCGCCAGCAGCCAAGTGGGAGGGGTATTTTATGGCTACACCTTC
CDR3: CASSQVGGVFYGYTF

size: NA
J: TRBJ2-1
V: TRBV9
D: TRBD2
DNA: TGTGCCAGCAGCGTAGGCGGGGGGGCCCCCTACAATGAGCAGTTCTTC
CDR3: CASSVGGGAPYNEQFF

size: NA
J: TRBJ2-2
V: TRBV5-1
D: NA
DNA: TGCGCCAGCAGCTTTGATGGCGGAAACACCGGGGAGCTGTTTTTT
CDR3: CASSFDGGNTGELFF

size: NA
J: TRBJ2-5
V: TRBV4-1
D: NA
DNA: TGCGCCAGCAGCACGCAAAACAGAGGGGGTTGGGAGACCCAGTACTTC
CDR3: CASSTQNRGGWETQYF

size: once
J: TRBJ1-3
V: TRBV19
D: NA
DNA: TGTGCCAGTAGGCAGGCTATCTCTGGAAACACCATATATTTT
CDR3: CASRQAISGNTIYF

size: NA
J: TRBJ2-4
V: TRBV11-2
D: TRBD1
DNA: TGTGCCAGCAGCTTAGAAGGAGGATGGGACAGCAAAAACATTCAGTACTTC
CDR3: CASSLEGGWDSKNIQYF

size: NA
J: TRBJ2-7
V: TRBV5-1
D: NA
DNA: TGCGCCAGCAGCTTGGCTGCAGGGGAGACTAGCGAGCAGTACTTC
CDR3: CASSLAAGETSEQYF

size: NA
J: TRBJ1-4
V: TRBV7-6
D: NA
DNA: TGTGCCAGCAGCCTCCTAGGGGGGGCGGATGAAAAACTGTTTTTT
CDR3: CASSLLGGADEKLFF

size: NA
J: TRBJ2-1
V: TRBV19
D: NA
DNA: TGTGCCAGTAGTAAGGGGGGGTCCTACAATGAGCAGTTCTTC
CDR3: CASSKGGSYNEQFF

size: NA
J: TRBJ2-1
V: TRBV5-1
D: TRBD2
DNA: TGCGCCAGCAGCTTGGTTAGCGGGGATCACAATGAGCAGTTCTTC
CDR3: CASSLVSGDHNEQFF

size: NA
J: TRBJ1-2
V: TRBV2
D: TRBD1
DNA: TGTGCCAGCAGTGAACTGGGGCAGGGGGCGGAGGGCTACACCTTC
CDR3: CASSELGQGAEGYTF

size: NA
J: TRBJ2-3
V: TRBV7-2
D: NA
DNA: TGTGCCAGCAGCCGACAGGCCGCTAGCACAGATACGCAGTATTTT
CDR3: CASSRQAASTDTQYF

size: NA
J: TRBJ1-1
V: TRBV2
D: NA
DNA: TGTGCCAGCATCTGGGGGAAGGATAGCACTGAAGCTTTCTTT
CDR3: CASIWGKDSTEAFF

size: NA
J: TRBJ1-2
V: TRBV5-8
D: NA
DNA: TGTGCCAGCAGCTTGACCGGACAAGGAGACACCTTC
CDR3: CASSLTGQGDTF

size: NA
J: TRBJ1-1
V: TRBV28
D: TRBD1
DNA: TGTGCCAGCAGTTCCCGCCCCGGGACAGTGAACACTGAAGCTTTCTTT
CDR3: CASSSRPGTVNTEAFF

size: NA
J: TRBJ1-1
V: TRBV21-1
D: NA
DNA: TGTGCCAGCAGCAAAGTCCAAGGGGTCGGCACTGAAGCTTTCTTT
CDR3: CASSKVQGVGTEAFF

size: NA
J: TRBJ2-7
V: TRBV6-1
D: TRBD1
DNA: TGTGCCAGCAGAAGGCAGGGGGCCCCCTACGAGCAGTACTTC
CDR3: CASRRQGAPYEQYF

size: NA
J: TRBJ1-1
V: TRBV7-9
D: TRBD1
DNA: TGTGCCAGCAGCCCATTGACAGGGAGGAACACTGAAGCTTTCTTT
CDR3: CASSPLTGRNTEAFF

size: NA
J: TRBJ2-7
V: TRBV10-3
D: NA
DNA: TGTGCCATCAGTGAGAGGCAGCAAGAGCAGTACTTC
CDR3: CAISERQQEQYF

size: NA
J: TRBJ2-2
V: TRBV19
D: NA
DNA: TGTGCCAGTAGTATAGGCAGGGGATTTACCGGGGAGCTGTTTTTT
CDR3: CASSIGRGFTGELFF

size: NA
J: TRBJ1-1
V: TRBV2
D: NA
DNA: TGTGCCAGCAGTGAAACGAGAAGGACAGCGAACACTGAAGCTTTCTTT
CDR3: CASSETRRTANTEAFF

size: NA
J: TRBJ2-2
V: TRBV18
D: TRBD1
DNA: TGTGCCAGCTCACTCGAGAGGACAGGGGAGGCCGGGGAGCTGTTTTTT
CDR3: CASSLERTGEAGELFF

size: NA
J: TRBJ2-2
V: TRBV10-1
D: TRBD1
DNA: TGCGCCAGCAGTAAAGGCCGACAGGGATCCGGGGAGCTGTTTTTT
CDR3: CASSKGRQGSGELFF

size: NA
J: TRBJ2-7
V: TRBV14
D: NA
DNA: TGTGCCAGCAGCCAGCACAGGACGGCCTACGAGCAGTACTTC
CDR3: CASSQHRTAYEQYF

size: once
J: TRBJ1-6
V: TRBV11-3
D: NA
DNA: TGTGCCAGCAGTCCGAGGGGATTCGGGGATATTTCCCTCCACTTT
CDR3: CASSPRGFGDISLHF

size: NA
J: TRBJ2-7
V: TRBV18
D: TRBD2
DNA: TGTGCCAGCCGAATAGCGGGAGGGTCGGGCGAGCAGTACTTC
CDR3: CASRIAGGSGEQYF

size: NA
J: TRBJ1-6
V: TRBV7-9
D: NA
DNA: TGTGCCAGCAGCTTTATCGGGGAGGGTTCACCCCTCCACTTT
CDR3: CASSFIGEGSPLHF

size: NA
J: TRBJ2-5
V: TRBV5-4
D: NA
DNA: TGTGCCAGCAGCTCGCAGGGGACTCAAGAGACCCAGTACTTC
CDR3: CASSSQGTQETQYF

size: NA
J: TRBJ1-1
V: TRBV11-3
D: NA
DNA: TGTGCCAGCAGCTTAGGGGGGGGTACGGACACTGAAGCTTTCTTT
CDR3: CASSLGGGTDTEAFF

size: NA
J: TRBJ2-7
V: TRBV5-1
D: TRBD1
DNA: TGCGCCAGCAGCCCCGGGACAGGGTCCTACGAGCAGTACTTC
CDR3: CASSPGTGSYEQYF

size: NA
J: TRBJ2-1
V: TRBV11-3
D: NA
DNA: TGTGCCAGCAGCCCCGCCGGGGGGCGCGTAAATGAGCAGTTCTTC
CDR3: CASSPAGGRVNEQFF

size: NA
J: TRBJ2-7
V: TRBV7-2
D: TRBD1
DNA: TGTGCCAGCAGCTTGGCGGGACAGGGAGGGGACGAGCAGTACTTC
CDR3: CASSLAGQGGDEQYF

size: NA
J: TRBJ2-3
V: TRBV7-9
D: TRBD2
DNA: TGTGCCAGCAGCTTGGCTAGCGGAAGCCCAAAAGATACGCAGTATTTT
CDR3: CASSLASGSPKDTQYF

size: NA
J: TRBJ2-2
V: TRBV5-5
D: NA
DNA: TGTGCCAGCAGCTTAACAACAGACACCGGGGAGCTGTTTTTT
CDR3: CASSLTTDTGELFF

size: few
J: TRBJ2-3
V: TRBV5-4
D: NA
DNA: TGTGCCAGCAGCTTGGGGATTGGGAATATTCGCACAGATACGCAGTATTTT
CDR3: CASSLGIGNIRTDTQYF

size: NA
J: TRBJ2-3
V: TRBV11-2
D: NA
DNA: TGTGCCAGCTGCAAGGATACCGGGACATTGGATACGCAGTATTTT
CDR3: CASCKDTGTLDTQYF

size: NA
J: TRBJ2-2
V: TRBV6-6
D: NA
DNA: TGTGCCAGCACCGGCAGGACAGTAACCGGGGAGCTGTTTTTT
CDR3: CASTGRTVTGELFF